This entry lists 10 T cell receptor beta chains sequenced from one sample in a study of T cell responses to AZD1222 COVID-19 vaccine. The table came from immunoSEQ multiplex PCR; TCRdb's copy has only in-frame clones and leaves some out. The table lists roughly 100,000 clones, about 80% of them singletons. This specimen consisted of peripheral blood, obtained on day 0 of AZD1222 vaccination. Receptor source: an adult in good health.

CDR3 loop: CASSYSTASHYGYTF. The CDR3 nucleotides read TGTGCCAGCAGTTACTCGACGGCTTCCCACTATGGCTACACCTTC. V is TRBV6-2 or TRBV6-3 and J is TRBJ1-2, with D unresolved. Germline CDR1 is MNHEY and CDR2 is SVGEGT. There are 15 residues in the CDR3. V was pared by 0 bases and J by 3 bases, with 11 bases between.

V gene TRBV6-5 combines with J gene TRBJ1-1; a weak D match, TRBD1 (5 bases). Germline CDR1 and CDR2: MNHEY and SVGAGI. This CDR3 is built from 15 residues. V was pared by 2 bases and J by 1 base, with 11 bases between. The CDR3 here is CASSYQVGGNTEAFF. CDR3 in DNA: TGTGCCAGCAGTTACCAGGTCGGGGGGAACACTGAAGCTTTCTTT.

The chain carries TRBV6-2 or TRBV6-3 and TRBJ1-1; the D gene is possibly TRBD1 (5 bases). The CDR3 is made up of 14 amino acids. CDR1 and CDR2 (germline): MNHEY, SVGEGT. V lost 6 bases and J lost 4, with 15 bases in between. This CDR3 is CASSQTSGGTEAFF. DNA of the CDR3: TGTGCCAGCAGCCAAACCAGCGGGGGCACTGAAGCTTTCTTT.

The chain has TRBV7-9 and TRBJ2-3; 9 bases map to TRBD2. The CDR3 loop spans 16 amino acids. J lost 4 bases, V lost 1 base, and 6 bases had no gene match. Per the germline V gene, CDR1 is SEHNR and CDR2 is FQNEAQ (reference sequence). The CDR3 region has the DNA TGTGCCAGCAGCTTAGGGCCGGGACTAGCTCCAGATACGCAGTATTTT. Its protein product is CASSLGPGLAPDTQYF.

The genes are TRBV9 and TRBJ1-1; 7 bases match TRBD1. The CDR3 runs 15 residues. Germline-derived CDR1 and CDR2 are SGDLS and YYNGEE. V lost 0 bases to trimming and J lost 5 bases; unmatched junction nucleotides: 7. CDR3 in DNA: TGTGCCAGCAGCGTAGAGGGAGGGGGCAGGACTGAAGCTTTCTTT. Protein: CASSVEGGGRTEAFF.

The rearrangement uses TRBV2 and TRBJ1-6; TRBD1 is a possible D gene (5 bases). The CDR3 sequence is 15 residues long. In germline, CDR1 is SNHLY, CDR2 FYNNEI. Trimming pared 0 bases from V and 4 bases from J, leaving 7 bases between. This CDR3 reads CASSEAPGYNSPLHF. For the CDR3, the DNA is TGTGCCAGCAGTGAAGCTCCAGGGTATAATTCACCCCTCCACTTT.

The chain carries TRBV5-6 and TRBJ1-1; 7 bases are shared with TRBD1. This CDR3 has 15 residues. CDR1 SGHDT and CDR2 YYEEEE come from the germline V gene. With 1 base clipped from V and 0 bases from J, the junction kept 3 bases outside the gene matches. The CDR3: CASSLPDRVNTEAFF. In nucleotides, the CDR3 is TGTGCCAGCAGCTTGCCAGACAGGGTGAACACTGAAGCTTTCTTT.

This clone turned up a few times. The rearrangement joins TRBV6-4 to TRBJ2-1, with a tentative D call TRBD1 (6 bases). The CDR3 length is 13 residues. Per the germline V gene, CDR1 is MRHNA and CDR2 is SNTAGT. Trimming left V 5 bases short and J 7 bases short, with 12 bases between. CDR3 loop: CASSKGTPNEQFF. The CDR3 DNA follows: TGTGCCAGCAGTAAAGGGACACCGAATGAGCAGTTCTTC.

This chain connects TRBV14 to TRBJ2-3; no clear D. Per the germline V gene, CDR1 is SGHDN and CDR2 is FVKESK. There are 14 residues in the CDR3. V was clipped by 4 bases and J by 1 base, with 9 bases between them. CDR3 DNA sequence: TGTGCCAGCAGCCGCTCGTCGGGCACAGATACGCAGTATTTT. As protein: CASSRSSGTDTQYF.

Turning to this clone: The junction departs from the called germline gene at one end, perhaps through a read error. The rearrangement uses TRBV7-2 and TRBJ2-1; no firm D call. The CDR3 consists of 11 residues. Germline V CDR1 and CDR2: SGHTA, FQGNSA. CDR3 DNA sequence: TGTGCCAGCAGCTCCGACAATGAGCAGTTCTTC. It is translated as CASSSDNEQFF.